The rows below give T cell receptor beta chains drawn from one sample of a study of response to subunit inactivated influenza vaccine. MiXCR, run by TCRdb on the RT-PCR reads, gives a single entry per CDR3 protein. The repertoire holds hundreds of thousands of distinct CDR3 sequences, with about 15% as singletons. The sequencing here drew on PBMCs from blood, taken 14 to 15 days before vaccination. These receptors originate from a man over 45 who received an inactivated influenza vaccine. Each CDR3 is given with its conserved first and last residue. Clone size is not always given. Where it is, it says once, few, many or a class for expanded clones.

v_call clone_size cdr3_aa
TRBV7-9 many CASSFTAGELFF
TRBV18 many CASSPPDSYNEQFF
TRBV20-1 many CSAYIAAEQFF
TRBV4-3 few CASSQDPGLNNEQFF
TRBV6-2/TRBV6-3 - CASSLSPDPVVGGNTEAFF
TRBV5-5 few CASSLLGTSTDTQYF
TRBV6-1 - CASSPDRGWDYGYTF
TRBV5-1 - CASSWAGAGPTEAFF
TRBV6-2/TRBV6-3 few CASLNLAGVEEQYF
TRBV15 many CATSRGTSGEGETQYF